Listed here are 6 T cell receptor beta chains from one sample, sequenced in a study of blood T cell repertoires in COVID-19. Sequenced by immunoSEQ multiplex PCR; TCRdb stores in-frame clones only, minus some. The repertoire includes about 120,000 clones, approximately 90% of them detected once, and approximately 3.3% sits in the top ten. The sequenced material came from peripheral blood. These receptor sequences come from a woman aged 50 to 65 with acute or convalescent COVID-19.

The chain links TRBV2 to TRBJ2-5; D not certain. Between the trimmed V and J ends, which lost 4 bases and 0 bases, there was a span of 6 bases. The CDR3 has 13 residues. The germline V gene encodes CDR1 SNHLY and CDR2 FYNNEI. The CDR3 sequence is CASSVGYQETQYF. The CDR3 DNA reads as TGTGCCAGCAGTGTCGGTTACCAAGAGACCCAGTACTTC.

This chain connects TRBV2 to TRBJ2-1; TRBD2 matches 10 bases. This CDR3 region has 15 residues. Germline V gene data show CDR1 as SNHLY and CDR2 as FYNNEI. The V gene end was trimmed by 5 bases and the J gene end by 7 bases; junction bases not matched to a gene: 8. The CDR3 region has the DNA TGTGCCAGCAGTAGCGGGAGGGAAGTAGGTAATGAGCAGTTCTTC. Its translation: CASSSGREVGNEQFF.

The table lists this clone with a few counts. The chain links TRBV2 to TRBJ1-4; TRBD1 matches 7 bases. The V and J ends lost 1 base and 8 bases, in that order; junction bases with no gene match: 10. The CDR3 runs to 16 residues. In germline, CDR1 is SNHLY, CDR2 FYNNEI. Written as DNA, the CDR3 is TGTGCCAGCAGTGAAGTTTTAGGCCAGGGGGAGGAAAAACTGTTTTTT. Encoded protein: CASSEVLGQGEEKLFF.

The V gene is TRBV21-1, the J gene TRBJ1-1; TRBD1, as called in the table, went unchecked against the DNA. TRBV21-1 is reported as a pseudogene. This CDR3 comprises 16 residues. In DNA, the CDR3 is TGTGCCGGGCCCAGGGACAGGGGCATTGCCCACACTGAAGCTTTCTTT. Protein product: CAGPRDRGIAHTEAFF.

The CDR3 spells CASPRGGGSGEQFF. CDR3 in DNA: TGTGCCAGTCCACGCGGGGGCGGTTCCGGTGAGCAGTTCTTC. V gene TRBV7-2 combines with J gene TRBJ2-1; TRBD2 might be the D (7 bases). Germline CDR1 and CDR2: SGHTA and FQGNSA. This CDR3 region has 14 residues. V was cut by 9 bases and J by 9 bases, with 21 bases left in between.

The chain combines TRBV2 with TRBJ2-3; TRBD2 matches at 7 bases. J lost 10 bases, V lost 4 bases, and 14 bases had no gene match. CDR3 length: 15 amino acids. CDR1 and CDR2 from the germline V gene are SNHLY and FYNNEI. This CDR3 is CASSVGGRAKVSQYF. The CDR3 coding sequence is TGTGCCAGCAGTGTCGGAGGGAGGGCCAAGGTTTCGCAGTATTTT. The full variable domain, rest sourced from reference TRBV2 and TRBJ2-3, is EPEVTQTPSHQVTQMGQEVILRCVPISNHLYFYWYRQILGQKVEFLVSFYNNEISEKSEIFDDQFSVERPDGSNFTLKIRSTKLEDSAMYFCASSVGGRAKVSQYFGPGTRLTVL.